The following is a T cell receptor beta chain sequence with its context. Sequencing used immunoSEQ multiplex PCR; TCRdb keeps in-frame clones, though not all of them. The table has around 300,000 clones, around 89% seen once. The source of the sample is a study of blood T cell repertoires in COVID-19. Looking at the study overall: Donors in the United States, Italy and Spain gave samples during acute or convalescent COVID-19.

The germline V and J ends were trimmed by 3 bases and 4 bases, with 12 bases remaining between them. The CDR3 consists of 15 residues. CDR1 is ENHRY and CDR2 is SYGVKD in the germline V gene. Across 24 US areas, participants ranged in age from about 18 to 100 years. Grouping used clinical history reported by participants in a survey and questionnaire. Specimen: PBMCs or T cells enriched from blood (not recorded which). The V and J genes are TRBV10-3 and TRBJ1-4; D unclear. The receptor was isolated from a woman aged 18-29 years who had recovered from COVID-19. CDR3 sequence reads: CAISDALYGNEKLFF. For the CDR3, the DNA is TGTGCCATCAGTGACGCGCTATATGGTAATGAAAAACTGTTTTTT.